This TCR beta chain appears in the sequencing data of a study of OX40 agonist ivuxolimab in advanced cancers. Some background on the complete study: Ivuxolimab was a fully human IgG2 agonistic monoclonal antibody targeting the costimulatory receptor OX40 (CD134). Intravenous ivuxolimab was administered to patients every 2 weeks at six dose levels: 0.01, 0.1, 0.3, 1.5, 3 and 10 mg/kg. Of the roughly 54 dose-escalation patients, hepatocellular carcinoma was present in roughly 19, melanoma in approximately 15, renal cell carcinoma in 9 and head and neck cancer in 9. A male proportion of under 85% and a mean age of approximately 58 years, ranging from about 23 to 90, were recorded for the dose-escalation cohort. Prior anti-PD-1, anti-PD-L1 or anti-CTLA-4 therapy was permitted, and checkpoint inhibitors had been received by less than 45% of dose-escalation patients. Partial responses occurred in three dose-escalation patients, of whom one had hepatocellular carcinoma and two had cutaneous melanoma. Peripheral TCRbeta sequencing was intended to test whether TCR sequence diversity was altered and clonal T-cell expansion was caused by ivuxolimab. The monotherapy dose-escalation portion (N ≈ 50 patients) of the phase I ivuxolimab trial is reported in the paper.

There are 14 amino acids in the CDR3, from cysteine to phenylalanine inclusive. Just the 42-base CDR3 DNA is kept, in frame starting at base 1. Sequences MNHEY (CDR1) and SVGAGI (CDR2) are obtained from the germline V gene. V sheds 9 bases and J sheds 2 bases, leaving 15 bases between their ends. Genomic DNA was extracted from sorted cells for sequencing of the TCRbeta CDR3 region. TCRbeta CDR3 regions were sequenced using the immunoSEQ Assay. Held by TCRdb, this immuneACCESS table contains in-frame sequences only and omits some clones. Under half of the omission traces to an unresolved V gene where checked; the cause of the rest is unknown. In all, the sample holds about 62,000 clones, and 85% of those were seen once. The ten largest clones take up 3% to 4% of the sample. The trial excluded patients who had a history of autoimmune disease or who were on systemic immunosuppression. Peripheral blood for TCR sequencing was collected from all dose cohorts at baseline, on cycle 4 day 1, and on cycle 7 day 1. Samples came from an open-label, multicenter, first-in-human phase I dose-escalation trial of ivuxolimab. Adults with locally advanced or metastatic head and neck squamous cell, hepatocellular, melanoma or renal cell carcinoma were enrolled in the trial. Before TCR sequencing, CD4+ and CD8+ T cells were separately sorted from peripheral blood.

As regards this clone: Its antigen specificity is not known. Per-base qualities were not stored, and no clone one base away is much larger.

The paper as a whole reports these results and caveats: After ivuxolimab, more expanded clones were found on average in CD8+ T cells than in CD4+ T cells. The antigen specificity of the clonally expanded peripheral T cells was not determined. At doses from 0.1 to 3.0 mg/kg, clonal expansion was seen in both CD4+ and CD8+ blood T cells between baseline and week 6. Low levels of normalized T-cell clonal expansion were also shown by some nonresponding patients. Partial responders in the 0.1-3.0 mg/kg groups had among the lowest normalized peripheral clonal expansion, especially among CD8+ T cells.

Material: CD4+ or CD8+ T cells sorted from blood, obtained in a trial of the OX40 agonist ivuxolimab. This sequence was found in an adult with an advanced solid tumor such as melanoma, head and neck, liver or kidney cancer. The V and J genes are TRBV6-5 and TRBJ2-3, with the D gene not confidently named. The DNA sequence follows: TGTGCCAGTACTGCCGGGTCTTCCACAGATACGCAGTATTTT. Its protein is CASTAGSSTDTQYF.